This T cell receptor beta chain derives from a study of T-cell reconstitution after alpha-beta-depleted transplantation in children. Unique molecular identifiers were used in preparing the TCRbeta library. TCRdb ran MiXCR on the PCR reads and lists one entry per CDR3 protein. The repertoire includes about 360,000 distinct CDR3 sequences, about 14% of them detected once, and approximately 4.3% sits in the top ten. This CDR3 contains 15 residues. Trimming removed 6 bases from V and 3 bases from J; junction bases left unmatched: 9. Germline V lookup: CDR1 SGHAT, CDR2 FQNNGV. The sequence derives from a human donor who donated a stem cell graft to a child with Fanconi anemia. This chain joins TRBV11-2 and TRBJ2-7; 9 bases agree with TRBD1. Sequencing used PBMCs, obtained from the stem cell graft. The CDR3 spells CASRHVRDRVYEQYF. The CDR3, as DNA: TGTGCCAGCAGACACGTCCGGGACAGGGTCTACGAGCAGTACTTC.